This T cell receptor (beta chain) appears in the sequencing data of a study of cytomegalovirus exposure and HLA in healthy donors. Study outcomes and limitations: Presence/absence analyses assumed roughly uniform sequencing depth across donors. Per a later analysis, 15,000 to 20,000 TCR beta sequences showed association with HLA alleles at 0.05 false discovery rate.

This clone was seen a few times. Its antigen is unknown. Primers for the PCR totalled 60 Vbeta and 13 Jbeta. Clones were sequenced by immunoSEQ multiplex PCR, and TCRdb holds only the in-frame ones, with some missing. The table lists about 210,000 clones, more than 75% of them singletons. V lost 2 bases to trimming and J lost 3 bases, with 13 bases between them. CDR3 length equals 16 residues. Per the germline V gene, CDR1 is SGHVS and CDR2 is FNYEAQ. The rearrangement uses TRBV7-6 and TRBJ2-2; TRBD2 is a possible D gene (7 bases). This TCR came from a man between 35 and 55 years old in good health and CMV-seropositive. Sequencing was performed on PBMCs. CDR3 DNA: TGTGCCAGCAGCTTAAGGGCGGGGGCGGACACCGGGGAGCTGTTTTTT. Its translation: CASSLRAGADTGELFF.